This T cell receptor beta chain was obtained from a study of control samples from healthy donors and cancer patients. The table came from immunoSEQ multiplex PCR; TCRdb's copy has only in-frame clones and leaves some out. The sample yields about 81,000 clones, around 94% seen once. The source of this sequence is a woman between 18 and 29 years old in good health. Sequenced: blood.

CDR3 protein: CASSPGQRQETQYF. The CDR3 region has the DNA TGTGCCAGCAGCCCTGGACAGAGGCAAGAGACCCAGTACTTC. V and J are TRBV7-2 and TRBJ2-5; D might be TRBD1 (6 bases). The CDR3 length is 14 residues. V was shortened by 5 bases and J by 2 bases, with 12 bases between the two germline ends. The germline CDR1 and CDR2 sequences are SGHTA and FQGNSA.